This T cell receptor (beta chain) was sequenced in a study of blood T cell repertoires in COVID-19. In the study overall: The United States, Italy and Spain supplied acute and convalescent COVID-19 samples.

Per the study methods: Counts of nucleated cells, estimated from reference gene primer amplification, were obtained. Some clones are missing from TCRdb's copy, which holds only in-frame ones; the method was immunoSEQ multiplex PCR. Clonal size and the V and J genes are those of that table, whereas D and trimming came from the DNA. The table shows around 310,000 clones, with over 85% occurring only once. The germline V gene has CDR1 SEHNR and CDR2 FQNEAQ (reference sequence). CDR3 length: 15 residues. Losses at the gene ends were 1 base for V and 3 bases for J; bases not matched to a gene: 5. Assignment of participants to cohorts was predicated upon participant-reported clinical history.

Sequenced: PBMCs or T cells enriched from blood (not recorded which). The chain couples TRBV7-9 to TRBJ1-2; 7 nucleotides agree with TRBD1. This clonotype was sampled from a young woman who had recovered from COVID-19. The CDR3 region is CASSLVGRGDYGYTF. The CDR3 DNA is TGTGCCAGCAGCTTAGTTGGCAGGGGGGACTATGGCTACACCTTC.